Following are 27 T cell receptor beta chains from one sample sequenced in a study of blood T cell repertoires in COVID-19. Clones were read by immunoSEQ multiplex PCR, and TCRdb kept only the in-frame ones, dropping some. The sample carries about 79,000 clones, around 89% recorded once. Sequencing input: peripheral blood. The receptors derive from a man in his 70s with active or convalescent COVID-19.

This sequence joins TRBV3-1 (or the pseudogene TRBV3-2) and TRBJ1-2; D is uncertain. The germline V and J ends were trimmed by 4 bases and 7 bases, with 19 bases remaining between them. The CDR3 loop spans 15 amino acids. From germline, CDR1 is LGHDT and CDR2 YNNKEL (reference sequence). Written as DNA, the CDR3 is TGTGCCAGCAGCCCCCAGATGGGCACTGGGCGTGGCTACACCTTC. Its protein is CASSPQMGTGRGYTF.

J is TRBJ1-4 and V is TRBV4-3; D possibly corresponds to TRBD1 (6 bases). There are 14 residues in the CDR3. Trimming removed 0 bases from V and 10 bases from J, with 12 bases in between. Germline CDR1 LGHNA, CDR2 YSLEER. The CDR3 nucleotides are TGCGCCAGCAGCCAAGATCGGGCAGGGGCAAAACTGTTTTTT. Protein: CASSQDRAGAKLFF.

V gene TRBV27 combines with J gene TRBJ2-3; TRBD2 is a possible D gene (5 bases). V was trimmed by 4 bases and J by 0 bases, leaving 8 bases between them. The CDR3 has 14 residues. Per germline, CDR1 MNHEY and CDR2 SMNVEV (reference sequence). CDR3 in amino acids: CASSSGYSTDTQYF. CDR3 bases: TGTGCCAGCAGTTCGGGGTACAGCACAGATACGCAGTATTTT.

The J gene is TRBJ1-2, the V gene TRBV6-5; 9 bases align to TRBD1. Trimming at V came to 7 bases and at J to 4 bases, leaving 10 bases not matched to a gene. The CDR3 loop spans 15 amino acids. Germline V gene sequence: CDR1 MNHEY, CDR2 SVGAGI. CDR3 sequence: CASKQPGQGLYGYTF. The CDR3 bases are TGTGCCAGCAAACAACCGGGACAGGGCCTCTATGGCTACACCTTC.

V is TRBV19 and J is TRBJ2-1; 12 bases align to TRBD2. CDR1 LNHDA and CDR2 SQIVND come from the germline V gene (reference sequence). The V and J ends lost 4 bases and 6 bases, in that order; junction bases with no gene match: 7. The CDR3 is 16 amino acids. CDR3 DNA sequence: TGTGCCAGTAGTACGCTAGCGGGAGGGCGTTCCAATGAGCAGTTCTTC. Protein product: CASSTLAGGRSNEQFF.

This sequence joins TRBV12-2 and TRBJ1-4. TRBV12-2 has pseudogene status. The CDR3 is 12 amino acids. The CDR3 nucleotides read TGTGCAAGTACCCGAGTCAATGAAAAACTGTTTTTT. Its protein product is CASTRVNEKLFF.

J is TRBJ1-6 and V is TRBV27; 7 nucleotides align to TRBD1. The CDR3 sequence is 15 residues long. V shed 3 bases and J 9 bases; nucleotides not matched to a gene: 8. Germline V gene lookup returns CDR1 MNHEY and CDR2 SMNVEV (reference sequence). The CDR3 protein is CASSFRQGWGSPLHF. The DNA of the CDR3 is TGTGCCAGCAGTTTTCGACAGGGTTGGGGTTCACCCCTCCACTTT.

The chain carries TRBV11-2 and TRBJ1-3, with D unclear. CDR1 and CDR2 (germline): SGHAT, FQNNGV. The CDR3 loop spans 14 amino acids. Trimming removed 0 bases from V and 2 bases from J, with 5 bases in between. This CDR3 is CASSLDPTGNTIYF. CDR3 bases: TGTGCCAGCAGCTTAGATCCAACTGGAAACACCATATATTTT.

The chain couples TRBV5-1 to TRBJ2-5; 9 bases fit TRBD2. CDR1 and CDR2 (germline): SGHRS, YFSETQ. The CDR3 contains 15 residues. J lost 1 base, V lost 3 bases, and 4 bases had no gene match. DNA for the CDR3: TGCGCCAGCAGCTCAAGCGGGAGGCGCCAAGAGACCCAGTACTTC. Translating it yields CASSSSGRRQETQYF.

This clone was picked up a small number of times. The V and J genes are TRBV5-1 and TRBJ1-6, with 9 nucleotides matching TRBD1. Germline CDR1 SGHRS, CDR2 YFSETQ. The CDR3 totals 17 residues. Germline trimming cut 2 bases from V and 8 bases from J; bases unmatched to any gene: 11. The CDR3 DNA sequence: TGCGCCAGCAGCTTAAGAGCCCCGGGACAGGGACATTCACCCCTCCACTTT. Protein sequence: CASSLRAPGQGHSPLHF.

This clone showed up just once. The chain is built from TRBV23-1 and TRBJ1-1; D is unclear. TRBV23-1 is identified as an open reading frame with a role that is uncertain. The CDR3 is made up of 12 amino acids. Trimming pared 0 bases from V and 8 bases from J, leaving 7 bases between. CDR3 loop: CASSQSPAEAFF. CDR3 DNA: TGCGCCAGCAGTCAATCGCCTGCGGAAGCTTTCTTT.

The rearrangement joins TRBV30 to TRBJ1-3; no definite D call. This CDR3 has 13 amino acids. Germline values: CDR1 GTSNPN, CDR2 SVGIG (reference sequence). Trimming left V 0 bases short and J 0 bases short, with 3 bases between. The CDR3 spells CAWSVLSGNTIYF. CDR3 DNA sequence: TGTGCCTGGAGTGTTCTCTCTGGAAACACCATATATTTT.

This chain joins TRBV4-2 and TRBJ2-1; 7 bases line up with TRBD2. V lost 4 bases, J lost 5 bases, and 8 bases stayed unmatched. CDR1 LGHNA and CDR2 YNFKEQ come from the germline V gene. The CDR3 extends over 15 amino acids. The DNA of the CDR3 is TGTGCCAGCAGCCCCACGGGACTATCGCACAATGAGCAGTTCTTC. Residues: CASSPTGLSHNEQFF.

This chain joins TRBV18 and TRBJ2-6; 9 positions match TRBD1. Germline CDR1 and CDR2: KGHSH and LQKENI. This CDR3 has 17 amino acids. Germline trimming cut 3 bases from V and 2 bases from J; bases unmatched to any gene: 5. This chain's CDR3 is CASSPPGTGTGANVLTF. The CDR3 DNA sequence: TGTGCCAGCTCACCTCCCGGGACAGGGACTGGGGCCAACGTCCTGACTTTC. The full variable domain, its missing parts supplied by reference TRBV18 and TRBJ2-6, is NAGVMQNPRHLVRRRGQEARLRCSPMKGHSHVYWYRQLPEEGLKFMVYLQKENIIDESGMPKERFSAEFPKEGPSILRIQQVVRGDSAAYFCASSPPGTGTGANVLTFGAGSRLTVL.

The chain combines TRBV7-2 with TRBJ2-7; perhaps TRBD1 as D (6 bases). The V end was cut by 2 bases, the J end by 0 bases, with 14 bases between. CDR3 length: 16 residues. From germline, CDR1 is SGHTA and CDR2 FQGNSA. CDR3 sequence reads: CASSLRSQGSSYEQYF. The CDR3 DNA reads as TGTGCCAGCAGCTTACGTAGCCAGGGGTCCTCCTACGAGCAGTACTTC.

The chain links TRBV5-1 to TRBJ1-1; 10 bases align to TRBD1. The V segment lost 4 bases and the J segment 5 bases; nucleotides outside the gene matches: 8. The CDR3 has 15 amino acids. Germline V gives CDR1 SGHRS, CDR2 YFSETQ. For the CDR3, the DNA is TGCGCCAGCAGCCGACAGGGGGCCATACGGACTGAAGCTTTCTTT. It encodes CASSRQGAIRTEAFF.

V usage is TRBV4-3 and J usage is TRBJ2-1; 9 nucleotides align to TRBD2. This CDR3 has 19 amino acids. Unmatched junction bases numbered 9, after V lost 0 bases and J lost 0 bases. Germline values: CDR1 LGHNA, CDR2 YSLEER. CDR3 coding DNA: TGCGCCAGCAGCCAAGATCTTGCCAAAGCGGGGGGCTCCTACAATGAGCAGTTCTTC. Encoded protein: CASSQDLAKAGGSYNEQFF.

V is TRBV11-2 and J is TRBJ2-7, with no clear D. V lost 0 bases and J lost 7, with 7 bases in between. CDR3 length: 12 amino acids. Germline V lookup: CDR1 SGHAT, CDR2 FQNNGV. The DNA for the CDR3 is TGTGCCAGCAGCTTAGACGGCGGTGAGCAGTACTTC. Translating it yields CASSLDGGEQYF.

This chain links TRBV7-9 with TRBJ1-3; tentatively, D is TRBD1 (6 bases). The germline gives CDR1 SEHNR, CDR2 FQNEAQ (reference sequence). Trimming left V 6 bases short and J 2 bases short, with 14 bases between. CDR3 length equals 15 residues. CDR3 in DNA: TGTGCCAGCAGGGGTGAAGGGGGAACTGGAAACACCATATATTTT. Its protein product is CASRGEGGTGNTIYF.

The chain has TRBV7-9 and TRBJ1-2, with TRBD1 matching over 9 bases. Germline V gene data show CDR1 as SEHNR and CDR2 as FQNEAQ (reference sequence). The ends lost 4 bases at V and 7 bases at J; junction bases unmatched: 7. The CDR3 spans 14 residues. Here the CDR3 reads CASSSRDRALGYTF. In DNA form, the CDR3 reads TGTGCCAGCAGCTCCCGGGACAGGGCCCTTGGCTACACCTTC.

The chain has TRBV6-6 and TRBJ2-7; TRBD2 agrees at 9 bases. The ends lost 5 bases at V and 0 bases at J; junction bases unmatched: 17. Germline loops: CDR1 MNHNY, CDR2 SVGAGI (reference sequence). The CDR3 contains 19 residues. Here the CDR3 reads CASSRFAGGPPGSSYEQYF. The CDR3 DNA reads as TGTGCCAGCAGTCGCTTCGCGGGAGGGCCTCCCGGTAGCTCCTACGAGCAGTACTTC.

The chain couples TRBV19 to TRBJ1-1; D not certain. Germline assignment: CDR1 LNHDA and CDR2 SQIVND (reference sequence). The CDR3 covers 13 residues. The ends were cut back, 2 bases at V and 9 bases at J, with 13 bases in the middle. CDR3 sequence reads: CASSITDQSKAFF. The CDR3 bases are TGTGCCAGTAGTATAACAGACCAGTCGAAAGCTTTCTTT.

The chain recombines TRBV7-2 with TRBJ2-1; the D gene is possibly TRBD2 (5 bases). V was cut by 5 bases and J by 9 bases, with 11 bases left in between. CDR1 is SGHTA, CDR2 FQGNSA, per germline. This CDR3 has 12 amino acids. DNA for the CDR3: TGTGCCAGCAGCGCGGGTCTTGGTGAGCAGTTCTTC. Protein: CASSAGLGEQFF. The full variable domain, completed using reference TRBV7-2 and TRBJ2-1, is GAGVSQSPSNKVTEKGKDVELRCDPISGHTALYWYRQSLGQGLEFLIYFQGNSAPDKSGLPSDRFSAERTGGSVSTLTIQRTQQEDSAVYLCASSAGLGEQFFGPGTRLTVL.

This rearrangement joins TRBV15 to TRBJ1-6; D is perhaps TRBD1 (6 bases). V was trimmed by 6 bases and J by 5 bases, leaving 11 bases between them. CDR3 length equals 14 residues. Germline CDR1 reads LNHNV; CDR2 reads YYDKDF (reference sequence). The CDR3, as DNA: TGTGCCACCAGTGCCGACAGGAATAATTCACCCCTCCACTTT. This sequence encodes CATSADRNNSPLHF.

The chain employs TRBV2 and TRBJ2-1; 10 bases match TRBD1. The CDR3 spans 14 residues. V shed 3 bases and J 9 bases; nucleotides not matched to a gene: 5. Germline CDR1 reads SNHLY; CDR2 reads FYNNEI. CDR3 in DNA: TGTGCCAGCAGTGAGGACAGGGGGTTTGGTGAGCAGTTCTTC. The encoded protein is CASSEDRGFGEQFF.

Only a few counts were recorded for this clone. Other DNA sequences of this sample code for an identical CDR3. The genes are TRBV5-1 and TRBJ1-3; perhaps TRBD1 as D (5 bases). This CDR3 spans 15 amino acids. V was cut by 4 bases and J by 2 bases, with 13 bases left in between. The germline gives CDR1 SGHRS, CDR2 YFSETQ. As DNA, the CDR3 is TGCGCCAGCAGCCCCTCCGGGGGGGCTGGAAACACCATATATTTT. This gives the protein CASSPSGGAGNTIYF.

V gene TRBV11-3 combines with J gene TRBJ2-3; 7 bases align to TRBD1. Unmatched junction bases numbered 10, after V lost 5 bases and J lost 2 bases. Germline V gene sequence: CDR1 SGHNT, CDR2 YENEEA. The CDR3 runs 16 residues. CDR3 nucleotides: TGTGCCAGCAGCACCCAACCGACAGGGAACACAGATACGCAGTATTTT. As protein: CASSTQPTGNTDTQYF.